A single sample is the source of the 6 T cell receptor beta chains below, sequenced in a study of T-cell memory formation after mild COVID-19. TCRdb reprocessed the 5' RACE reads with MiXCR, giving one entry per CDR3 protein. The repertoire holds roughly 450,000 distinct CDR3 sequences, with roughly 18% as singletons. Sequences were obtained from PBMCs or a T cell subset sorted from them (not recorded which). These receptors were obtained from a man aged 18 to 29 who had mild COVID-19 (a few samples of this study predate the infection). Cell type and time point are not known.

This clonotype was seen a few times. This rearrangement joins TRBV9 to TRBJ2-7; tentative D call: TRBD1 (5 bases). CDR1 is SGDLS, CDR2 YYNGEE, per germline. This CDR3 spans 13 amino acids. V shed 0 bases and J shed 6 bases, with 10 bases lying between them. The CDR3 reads CASSVGQGGEQYV. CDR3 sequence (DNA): TGTGCCAGCAGCGTAGGTCAGGGCGGCGAGCAGTACGTC.

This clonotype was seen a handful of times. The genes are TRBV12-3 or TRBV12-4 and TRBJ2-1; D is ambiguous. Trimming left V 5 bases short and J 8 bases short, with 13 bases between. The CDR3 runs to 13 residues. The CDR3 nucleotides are TGTGCCAGCAGTCAACCTGGCTGGCATGAGCAGTTCTTC. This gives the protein CASSQPGWHEQFF.

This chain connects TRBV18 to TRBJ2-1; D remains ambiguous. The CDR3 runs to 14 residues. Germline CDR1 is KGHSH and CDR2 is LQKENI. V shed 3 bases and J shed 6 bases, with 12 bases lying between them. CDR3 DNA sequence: TGTGCCAGCTCACCTACCTTAGCCATCAATGAGCAGTTCTTC. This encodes CASSPTLAINEQFF.

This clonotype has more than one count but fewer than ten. CDR3 coding DNA: TGCGCCAGCAGCTTGGAAGGTACGGTCGCCGGGGAGCTGTTTTTT. Translated: CASSLEGTVAGELFF. V is TRBV5-1 and J is TRBJ2-2; D is ambiguous. Germline V gene lookup returns CDR1 SGHRS and CDR2 YFSETQ. V lost 0 bases to trimming and J lost 6 bases, with 12 bases between them. The CDR3 contains 15 residues.

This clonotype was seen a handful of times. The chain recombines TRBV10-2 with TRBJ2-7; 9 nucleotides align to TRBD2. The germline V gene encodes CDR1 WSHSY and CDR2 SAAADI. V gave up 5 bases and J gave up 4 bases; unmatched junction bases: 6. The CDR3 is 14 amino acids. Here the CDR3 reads CASSPGTSMYEQYV. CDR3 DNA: TGCGCCAGCAGTCCCGGGACTAGCATGTACGAGCAGTACGTC.

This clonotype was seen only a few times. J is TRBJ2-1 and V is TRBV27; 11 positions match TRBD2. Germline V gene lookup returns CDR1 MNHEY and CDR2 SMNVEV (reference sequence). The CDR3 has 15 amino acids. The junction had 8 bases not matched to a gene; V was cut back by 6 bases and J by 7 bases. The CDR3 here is CASRVIAGGLNEQFF. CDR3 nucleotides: TGTGCCAGCAGGGTTATAGCGGGGGGGCTTAATGAGCAGTTCTTC.